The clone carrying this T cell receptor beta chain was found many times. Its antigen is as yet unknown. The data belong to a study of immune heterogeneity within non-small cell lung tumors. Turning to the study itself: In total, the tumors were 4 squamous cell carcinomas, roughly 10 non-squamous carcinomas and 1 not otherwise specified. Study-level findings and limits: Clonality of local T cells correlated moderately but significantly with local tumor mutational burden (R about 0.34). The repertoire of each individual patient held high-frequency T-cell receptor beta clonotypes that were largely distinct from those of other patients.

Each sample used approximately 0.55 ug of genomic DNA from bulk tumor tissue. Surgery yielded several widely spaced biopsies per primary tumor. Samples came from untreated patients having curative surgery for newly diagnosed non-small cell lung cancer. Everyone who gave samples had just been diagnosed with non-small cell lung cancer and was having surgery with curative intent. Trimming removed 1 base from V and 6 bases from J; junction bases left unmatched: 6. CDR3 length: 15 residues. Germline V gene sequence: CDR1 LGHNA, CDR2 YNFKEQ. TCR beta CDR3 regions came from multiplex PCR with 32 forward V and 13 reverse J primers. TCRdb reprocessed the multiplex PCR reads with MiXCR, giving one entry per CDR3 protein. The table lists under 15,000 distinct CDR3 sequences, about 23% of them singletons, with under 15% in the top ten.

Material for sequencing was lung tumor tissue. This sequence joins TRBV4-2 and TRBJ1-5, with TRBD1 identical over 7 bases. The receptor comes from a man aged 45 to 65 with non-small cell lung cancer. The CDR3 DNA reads TGTGCCAGCAGCCAAGGGACAGGAGAGGTTCAGCCCCAGCATTTT. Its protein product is CASSQGTGEVQPQHF.